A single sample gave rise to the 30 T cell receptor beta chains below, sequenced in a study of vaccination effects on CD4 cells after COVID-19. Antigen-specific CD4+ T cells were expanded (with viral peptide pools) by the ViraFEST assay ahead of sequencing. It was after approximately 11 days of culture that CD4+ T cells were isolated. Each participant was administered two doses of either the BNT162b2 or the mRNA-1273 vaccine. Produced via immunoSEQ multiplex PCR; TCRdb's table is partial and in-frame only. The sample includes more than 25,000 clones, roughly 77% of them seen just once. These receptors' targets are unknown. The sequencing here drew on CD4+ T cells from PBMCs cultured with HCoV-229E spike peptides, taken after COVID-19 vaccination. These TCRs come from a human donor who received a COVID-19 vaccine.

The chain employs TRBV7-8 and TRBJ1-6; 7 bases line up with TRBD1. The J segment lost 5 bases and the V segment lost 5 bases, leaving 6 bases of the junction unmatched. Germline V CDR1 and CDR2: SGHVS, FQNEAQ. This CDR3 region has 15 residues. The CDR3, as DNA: TGTGCCAGCAGCCGTGGGGACAGTGATAATTCACCCCTCCACTTT. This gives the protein CASSRGDSDNSPLHF. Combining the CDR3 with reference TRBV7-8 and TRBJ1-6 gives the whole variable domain GAGVSQSPRYKVAKRGQDVALRCDPISGHVSLFWYQQALGQGPEFLTYFQNEAQLDKSGLPSDRFFAERPEGSVSTLKIQRTQQEDSAVYLCASSRGDSDNSPLHFGNGTRLTVT.

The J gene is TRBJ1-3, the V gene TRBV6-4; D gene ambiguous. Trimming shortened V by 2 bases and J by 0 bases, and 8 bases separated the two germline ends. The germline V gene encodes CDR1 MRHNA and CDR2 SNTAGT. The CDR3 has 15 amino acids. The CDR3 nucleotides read TGTGCCAGCAGTGACCCGGGCAGCTCTGGAAACACCATATATTTT. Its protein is CASSDPGSSGNTIYF.

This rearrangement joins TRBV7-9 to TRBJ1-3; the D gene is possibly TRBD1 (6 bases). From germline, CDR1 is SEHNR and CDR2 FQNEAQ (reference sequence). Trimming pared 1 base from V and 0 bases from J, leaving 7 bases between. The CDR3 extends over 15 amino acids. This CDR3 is CASSLVGGSGNTIYF. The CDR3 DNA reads TGTGCCAGCAGCTTAGTAGGGGGCTCTGGAAACACCATATATTTT.

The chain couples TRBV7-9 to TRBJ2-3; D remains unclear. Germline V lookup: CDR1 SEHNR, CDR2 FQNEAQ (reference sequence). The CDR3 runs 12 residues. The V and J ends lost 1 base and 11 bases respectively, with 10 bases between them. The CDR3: CASSLGLLWQYF. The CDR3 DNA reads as TGTGCCAGCAGCTTAGGTCTTTTATGGCAGTATTTT.

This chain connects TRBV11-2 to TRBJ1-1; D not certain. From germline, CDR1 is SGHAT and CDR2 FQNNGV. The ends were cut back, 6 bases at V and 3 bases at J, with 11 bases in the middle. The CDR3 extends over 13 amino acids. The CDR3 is CASRWQIDTEAFF. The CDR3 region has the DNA TGTGCCAGCAGGTGGCAGATTGACACTGAAGCTTTCTTT.

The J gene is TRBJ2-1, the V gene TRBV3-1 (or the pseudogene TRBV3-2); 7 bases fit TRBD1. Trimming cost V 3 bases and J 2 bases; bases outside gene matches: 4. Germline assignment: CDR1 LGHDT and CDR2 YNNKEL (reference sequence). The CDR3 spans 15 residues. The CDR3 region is CASSQTGYTYNEQFF. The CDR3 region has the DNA TGTGCCAGCAGCCAGACAGGGTACACCTACAATGAGCAGTTCTTC.

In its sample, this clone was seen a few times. The CDR3, as DNA: TGTGCCAGCAGCCTCAAAACACCTTCCTACGAGCAGTACTTC. It is translated as CASSLKTPSYEQYF. The genes are TRBV5-4 and TRBJ2-7, with no clear D. Per the germline V gene, CDR1 is SGHNT and CDR2 is YYREEE (reference sequence). V gave up 4 bases and J gave up 1 base, with 12 bases separating them. This CDR3 region has 14 residues.

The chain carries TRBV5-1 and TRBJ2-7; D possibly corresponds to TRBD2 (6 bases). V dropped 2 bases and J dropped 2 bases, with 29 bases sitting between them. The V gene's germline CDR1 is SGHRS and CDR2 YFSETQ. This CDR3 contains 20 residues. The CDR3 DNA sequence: TGCGCCAGCAGCTTCCCTAAGACAGTGGGGATGGTCGGGGGACCCTACGAGCAGTACTTC. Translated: CASSFPKTVGMVGGPYEQYF.

CDR3 sequence: CASRGRDRQKGYTF. The CDR3 bases are TGTGCCAGCAGGGGGAGGGACAGGCAGAAAGGCTACACCTTC. The chain carries TRBV7-9 and TRBJ1-2; 8 bases line up with TRBD1. The V gene's germline CDR1 is SEHNR and CDR2 FQNEAQ (reference sequence). The CDR3 has 14 amino acids. The junction had 11 bases not matched to a gene; V was cut back by 6 bases and J by 8 bases. Using reference TRBV7-9 and TRBJ1-2 for the parts outside the CDR3, the full variable domain is DTGVSQNPRHKITKRGQNVTFRCDPISEHNRLYWYRQTLGQGPEFLTYFQNEAQLEKSRLLSDRFSAERPKGSFSTLEIQRTEQGDSAMYLCASRGRDRQKGYTFGSGTRLTVV.

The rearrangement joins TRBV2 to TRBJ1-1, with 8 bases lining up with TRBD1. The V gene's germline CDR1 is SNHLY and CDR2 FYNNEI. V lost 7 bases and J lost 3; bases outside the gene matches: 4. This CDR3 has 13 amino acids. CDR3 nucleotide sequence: TGTGCCAGCAAAACAGGGGGGTACACTGAAGCTTTCTTT. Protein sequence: CASKTGGYTEAFF. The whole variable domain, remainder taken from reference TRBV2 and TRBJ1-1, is EPEVTQTPSHQVTQMGQEVILRCVPISNHLYFYWYRQILGQKVEFLVSFYNNEISEKSEIFDDQFSVERPDGSNFTLKIRSTKLEDSAMYFCASKTGGYTEAFFGQGTRLTVV.

CDR3 in amino acids: CSVAIGSVSNQPQHF. The DNA for the CDR3 is TGCAGCGTTGCTATCGGGTCAGTTAGCAATCAGCCCCAGCATTTT. The V call is TRBV29-1, the J call TRBJ1-5, with D hard to call. The CDR3 is made up of 15 amino acids. The germline gives CDR1 SQVTM, CDR2 ANQGSEA. V was trimmed by 4 bases and J by 0 bases, leaving 13 bases between them.

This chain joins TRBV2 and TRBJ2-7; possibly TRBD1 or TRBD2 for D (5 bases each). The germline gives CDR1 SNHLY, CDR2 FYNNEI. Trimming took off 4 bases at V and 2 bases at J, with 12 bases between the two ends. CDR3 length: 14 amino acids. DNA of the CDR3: TGTGCCAGCAGTGTTGAGGGACCCGCCTACGAGCAGTACTTC. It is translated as CASSVEGPAYEQYF.

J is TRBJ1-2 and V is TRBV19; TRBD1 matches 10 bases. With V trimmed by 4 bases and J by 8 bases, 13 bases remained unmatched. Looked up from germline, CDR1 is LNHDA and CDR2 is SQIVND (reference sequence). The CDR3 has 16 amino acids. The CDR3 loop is CASSTRAGTGDVGYTF. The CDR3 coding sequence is TGTGCCAGTAGTACCAGGGCCGGGACAGGGGATGTGGGCTACACCTTC.

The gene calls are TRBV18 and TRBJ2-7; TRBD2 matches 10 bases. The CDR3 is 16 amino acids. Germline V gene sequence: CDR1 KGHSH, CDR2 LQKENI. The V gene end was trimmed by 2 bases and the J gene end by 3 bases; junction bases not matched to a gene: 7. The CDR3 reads CASSPTSGEISYEQYF. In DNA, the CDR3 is TGTGCCAGCTCACCAACTAGCGGGGAAATAAGCTACGAGCAGTACTTC.

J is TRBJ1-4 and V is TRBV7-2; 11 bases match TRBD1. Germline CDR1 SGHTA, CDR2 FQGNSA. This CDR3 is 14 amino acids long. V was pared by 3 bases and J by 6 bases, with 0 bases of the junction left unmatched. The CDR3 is CASSLDRGHEKLFF. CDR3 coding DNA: TGTGCCAGCAGCTTGGACAGGGGGCATGAAAAACTGTTTTTT.

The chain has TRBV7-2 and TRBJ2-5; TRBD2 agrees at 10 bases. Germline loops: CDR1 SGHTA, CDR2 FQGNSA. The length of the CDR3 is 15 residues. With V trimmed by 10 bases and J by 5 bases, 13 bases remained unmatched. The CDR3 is CATGEASGSGETQYF. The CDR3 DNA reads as TGTGCCACCGGTGAGGCTAGCGGGAGTGGGGAGACCCAGTACTTC.

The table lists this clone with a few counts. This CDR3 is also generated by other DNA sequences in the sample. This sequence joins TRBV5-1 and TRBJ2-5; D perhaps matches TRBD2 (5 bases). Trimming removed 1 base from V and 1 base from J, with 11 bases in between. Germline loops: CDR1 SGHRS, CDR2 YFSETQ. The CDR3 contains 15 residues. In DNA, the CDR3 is TGCGCCAGCAGCTTGACTAGTGGGGTCCAAGAGACCCAGTACTTC. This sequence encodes CASSLTSGVQETQYF. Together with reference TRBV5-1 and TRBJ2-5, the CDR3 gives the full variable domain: KAGVTQTPRYLIKTRGQQVTLSCSPISGHRSVSWYQQTPGQGLQFLFEYFSETQRNKGNFPGRFSGRQFSNSRSEMNVSTLELGDSALYLCASSLTSGVQETQYFGPGTRLLVL.

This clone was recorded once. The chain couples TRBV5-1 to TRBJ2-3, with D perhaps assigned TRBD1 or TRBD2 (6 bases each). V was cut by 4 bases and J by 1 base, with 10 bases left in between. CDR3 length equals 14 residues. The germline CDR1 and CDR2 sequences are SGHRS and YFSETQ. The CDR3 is CASSGGLGTDTQYF. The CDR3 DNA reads TGCGCCAGCAGCGGGGGGCTCGGCACAGATACGCAGTATTTT.

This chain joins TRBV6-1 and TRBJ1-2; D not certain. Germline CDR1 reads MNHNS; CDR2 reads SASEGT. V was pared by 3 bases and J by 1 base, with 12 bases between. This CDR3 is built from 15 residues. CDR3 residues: CASSDYGKNNYGYTF. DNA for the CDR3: TGTGCCAGCAGTGATTATGGGAAAAATAACTATGGCTACACCTTC.

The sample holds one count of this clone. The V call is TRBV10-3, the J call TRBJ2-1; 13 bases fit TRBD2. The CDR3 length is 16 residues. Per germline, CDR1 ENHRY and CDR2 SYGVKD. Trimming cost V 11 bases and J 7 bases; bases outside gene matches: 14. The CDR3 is CAARTSGSNWRNEQFF. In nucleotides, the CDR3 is TGTGCCGCAAGGACTAGCGGGAGTAATTGGAGAAATGAGCAGTTCTTC.

Written as DNA, the CDR3 is TGTGCCAGCAGCTTGGGTTTCGTAAATGGCTACACCTTC. Its protein product is CASSLGFVNGYTF. J is TRBJ1-2 and V is TRBV5-5; no clear D. The CDR3 is 13 residues long. The germline V gene encodes CDR1 SGHKS and CDR2 YYEKEE (reference sequence). V gave up 0 bases and J gave up 6 bases, with 9 bases separating them.

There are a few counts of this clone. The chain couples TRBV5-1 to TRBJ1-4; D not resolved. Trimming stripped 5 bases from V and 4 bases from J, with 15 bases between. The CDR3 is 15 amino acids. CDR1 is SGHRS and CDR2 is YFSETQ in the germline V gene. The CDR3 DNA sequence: TGCGCCAGCAGAAAGGGAGATCAGCGTAATGAAAAACTGTTTTTT. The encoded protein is CASRKGDQRNEKLFF.

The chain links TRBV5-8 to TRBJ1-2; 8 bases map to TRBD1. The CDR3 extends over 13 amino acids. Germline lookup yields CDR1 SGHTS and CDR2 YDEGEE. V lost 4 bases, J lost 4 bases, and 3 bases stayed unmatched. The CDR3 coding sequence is TGTGCCAGCAGCCTGACAGGGGCCTATGGCTACACCTTC. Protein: CASSLTGAYGYTF.

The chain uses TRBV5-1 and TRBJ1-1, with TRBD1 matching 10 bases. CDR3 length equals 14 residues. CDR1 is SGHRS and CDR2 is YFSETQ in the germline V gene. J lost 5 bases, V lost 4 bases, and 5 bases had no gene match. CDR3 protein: CASSADRGRTEAFF. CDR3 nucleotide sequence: TGCGCCAGCAGCGCTGACAGGGGGCGAACTGAAGCTTTCTTT.

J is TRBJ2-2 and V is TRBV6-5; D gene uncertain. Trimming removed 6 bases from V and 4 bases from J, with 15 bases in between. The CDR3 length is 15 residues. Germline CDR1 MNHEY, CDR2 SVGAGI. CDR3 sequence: CASSTSRWVTGELFF. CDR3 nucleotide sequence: TGTGCCAGCAGCACCTCCCGGTGGGTCACCGGGGAGCTGTTTTTT.

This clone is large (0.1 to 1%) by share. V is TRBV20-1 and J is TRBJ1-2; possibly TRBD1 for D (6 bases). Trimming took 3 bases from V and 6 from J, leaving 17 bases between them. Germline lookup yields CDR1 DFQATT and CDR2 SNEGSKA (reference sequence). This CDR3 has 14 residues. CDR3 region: CSASRGRGMDGYTF. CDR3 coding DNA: TGCAGTGCTAGTAGGGGCAGGGGAATGGATGGCTACACCTTC.

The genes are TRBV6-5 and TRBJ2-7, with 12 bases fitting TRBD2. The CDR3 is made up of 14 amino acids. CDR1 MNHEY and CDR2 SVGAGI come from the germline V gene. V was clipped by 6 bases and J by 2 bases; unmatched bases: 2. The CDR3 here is CASSRTSGAYEQYF. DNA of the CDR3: TGTGCCAGCAGCCGGACTAGCGGGGCCTACGAGCAGTACTTC.

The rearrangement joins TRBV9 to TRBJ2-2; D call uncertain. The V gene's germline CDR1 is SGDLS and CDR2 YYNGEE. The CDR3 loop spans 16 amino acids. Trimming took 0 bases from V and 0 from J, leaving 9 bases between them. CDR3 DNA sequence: TGTGCCAGCAGCGTAGAAGGATCCGCGAACACCGGGGAGCTGTTTTTT. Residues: CASSVEGSANTGELFF.

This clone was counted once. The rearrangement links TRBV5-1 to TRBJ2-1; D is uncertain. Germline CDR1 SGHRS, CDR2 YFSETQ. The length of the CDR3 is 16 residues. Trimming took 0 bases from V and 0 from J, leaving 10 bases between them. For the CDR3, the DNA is TGCGCCAGCAGCTTGGGTTCGGTGGGCTCCTACAATGAGCAGTTCTTC. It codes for CASSLGSVGSYNEQFF.

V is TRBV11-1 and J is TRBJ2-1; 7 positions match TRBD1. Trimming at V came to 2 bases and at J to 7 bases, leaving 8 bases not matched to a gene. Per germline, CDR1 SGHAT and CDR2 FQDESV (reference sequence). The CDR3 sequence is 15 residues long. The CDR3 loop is CASSLSKGAGNEQFF. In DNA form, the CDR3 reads TGTGCCAGCAGCTTATCAAAGGGGGCTGGAAATGAGCAGTTCTTC. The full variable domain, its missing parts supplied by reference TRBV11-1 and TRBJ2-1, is EAEVAQSPRYKITEKSQAVAFWCDPISGHATLYWYRQILGQGPELLVQFQDESVVDDSQLPKDRFSAERLKGVDSTLKIQPAELGDSAMYLCASSLSKGAGNEQFFGPGTRLTVL.